The text below deals with one TCR beta chain. Its antigen is currently unknown. The length of the CDR3 is 13 residues. V was trimmed by 3 bases and J by 4 bases, leaving 9 bases between them. Germline V gene data show CDR1 as MNHNS and CDR2 as SASEGT. Healthy bone marrow donors formed the donor group. The PCR used 60 Vbeta and 13 Jbeta primers. The assay was immunoSEQ multiplex PCR, and TCRdb's table has in-frame clones only and misses some. The sample holds tens of thousands of clones, roughly 80% seen once. The data were taken from a study of cytomegalovirus exposure and HLA in healthy donors. Background on the study: Researchers found that roughly 81% of around 400 genotyped donors fell within the Caucasian-associated ancestry cluster.

Study-level results: The study labeled more than 150 TCR beta chains cytomegalovirus-associated. Researchers reported in a later analysis that a missense DCLRE1C variant was tied to TCR beta V- and J-gene trimming.

The chain has TRBV6-1 and TRBJ1-2; tentatively, D is TRBD1 (5 bases). The material sequenced was PBMCs. The TCR sequence derives from a middle-aged man in good health and CMV-seronegative. CDR3 in DNA: TGTGCCAGCAGTGATCCAGGGCCCTATGGCTACACCTTC. Amino acid sequence: CASSDPGPYGYTF.